This record concerns one T cell receptor beta chain sequence. This record comes from a study of blood T cell repertoires in COVID-19. On the study more broadly: COVID-19 samples from acute and convalescent phases originated in the United States, Italy and Spain.

In the original processing: Reference gene primer amplification gave nucleated cell count estimates. Profiled with immunoSEQ multiplex PCR; TCRdb holds only in-frame clones, not every one. V, J and clone size derive from that table, while D and trimming were established from the DNA sequence. The repertoire consists of around 320,000 clones, with 85% to 95% occurring once and the leading ten covering around 4.2%. Individuals drawn from some 25 US areas were roughly 18 to 95 years old. Clinical history as reported by participants underpinned cohort assignment. Trimming shortened V by 3 bases and J by 6 bases, and 21 bases separated the two germline ends. The CDR3 is 16 residues long. Per the germline V gene, CDR1 is LGHNA and CDR2 is YSLEER.

The chain carries TRBV4-3 and TRBJ2-7; D is perhaps TRBD2 (6 bases). This clonotype was sampled from a woman under 40 who had been exposed to COVID-19. The sequenced material came from PBMCs or T cells enriched from blood (not recorded which). The CDR3 here is CASSHRDFPILGEQYF. CDR3 nucleotide sequence: TGCGCCAGCAGCCACCGGGACTTCCCTATCCTGGGCGAGCAGTACTTC.